The 26 T cell receptor beta chains presented below share a single source sample, sequenced in a study of monozygotic twins with inflammatory bowel disease. Each CDR3 protein gets one entry in TCRdb, which reprocessed the 5' RACE reads and gives no DNA. The sample table sets out approximately 400,000 distinct CDR3 sequences. The source material was blood. The receptors derive from a human donor with ulcerative colitis or Crohn's disease, or a healthy co-twin of an affected twin (not recorded which).

The rearrangement uses TRBV5-5 and TRBJ2-4; checking the TCRdb D call of TRBD2 is not possible without DNA. The CDR3 is made up of 17 amino acids. Germline V gene data show CDR1 as SGHKS and CDR2 as YYEKEE (reference sequence). The CDR3 sequence: CASSSGSGTEAKNIQYF.

This chain uses TRBV15 with TRBJ1-5; the TCRdb D gene call, TRBD1, has no DNA to confirm it. The CDR3 is 15 residues long. Germline V lookup: CDR1 LNHNV, CDR2 YYDKDF (reference sequence). This CDR3 reads CATSRQGTGDQPQHF.

J is TRBJ2-3 and V is TRBV5-1; TCRdb outputs TRBD1, but without DNA this stays unchecked. Germline CDR1 and CDR2: SGHRS and YFSETQ. The CDR3 is 18 residues long. The CDR3 spells CASSRGSVHGGETDTQYF. Variable domain in full (rest from reference TRBV5-1 and TRBJ2-3): KAGVTQTPRYLIKTRGQQVTLSCSPISGHRSVSWYQQTPGQGLQFLFEYFSETQRNKGNFPGRFSGRQFSNSRSEMNVSTLELGDSALYLCASSRGSVHGGETDTQYFGPGTRLTVL.

This chain uses TRBV11-2 with TRBJ2-3; without DNA, the TCRdb call of TRBD1 cannot be checked. The length of the CDR3 is 16 residues. From germline, CDR1 is SGHAT and CDR2 FQNNGV. CDR3 sequence reads: CASSPGFASSTDTQYF.

The chain joins TRBV6-5 to TRBJ2-3; lacking DNA, the TRBD2 call made by TCRdb goes unchecked. The germline V gene encodes CDR1 MNHEY and CDR2 SVGAGI. There are 15 residues in the CDR3. The CDR3 loop is CASSYERGGTDTQYF.

CDR3 in amino acids: CASSYSMGDTQYF. V is TRBV6-5 and J is TRBJ2-3. The CDR3 consists of 13 residues. Per germline, CDR1 MNHEY and CDR2 SVGAGI.

The chain joins TRBV6-5 to TRBJ2-5; without DNA, the TCRdb call of TRBD2 cannot be checked. The CDR3 covers 16 residues. The germline CDR1 and CDR2 sequences are MNHEY and SVGAGI. The CDR3 spells CASSYSKGRKGETQYF.

The rearrangement joins TRBV6-5 to TRBJ1-2. This CDR3 region has 13 residues. Looked up from germline, CDR1 is MNHEY and CDR2 is SVGAGI. This CDR3 is CASSSAANYGYTF.

The rearrangement uses TRBV20-1 and TRBJ2-6; the D call of TRBD1 rests on TCRdb alone, since no DNA is present to check it. The germline V gene encodes CDR1 DFQATT and CDR2 SNEGSKA (reference sequence). The CDR3 is 15 residues long. CDR3 sequence: CSAIRGSSGANVLTF.

The chain uses TRBV12-3 or TRBV12-4 and TRBJ1-2; the TRBD1 assignment by TCRdb is unverifiable without DNA. The length of the CDR3 is 15 residues. The CDR3: CASSLSGTGGDGYTF.

The rearrangement uses TRBV2 and TRBJ1-6; TCRdb's D call, TRBD1, is unchecked because there is no DNA. Germline CDR1 SNHLY, CDR2 FYNNEI. The length of the CDR3 is 16 residues. The CDR3 spells CASSEGRQGFNSPLHF. Full variable domain (remainder filled in from reference TRBV2 and TRBJ1-6): EPEVTQTPSHQVTQMGQEVILRCVPISNHLYFYWYRQILGQKVEFLVSFYNNEISEKSEIFDDQFSVERPDGSNFTLKIRSTKLEDSAMYFCASSEGRQGFNSPLHFGNGTRLTVT.

The V and J genes are TRBV7-2 and TRBJ2-1; TCRdb's D call of TRBD2 is untestable without DNA. The germline V gene encodes CDR1 SGHTA and CDR2 FQGNSA. The CDR3 extends over 14 amino acids. This CDR3 reads CASSLGIAENEQFF.

This chain connects TRBV10-3 to TRBJ2-7; TCRdb's D call, TRBD1, is unchecked because there is no DNA. CDR1 is ENHRY, CDR2 SYGVKD, per germline. The CDR3 runs 13 residues. Here the CDR3 reads CATGWGQGYEQYF.

V usage is TRBV6-1 and J usage is TRBJ2-1; the D call from TCRdb, TRBD2, cannot be confirmed without DNA. The CDR3 has 14 residues. CDR1 is MNHNS, CDR2 SASEGT, per germline. This chain's CDR3 is CASSPQVAHNEQFF.

The V and J genes are TRBV7-3 and TRBJ2-1; TCRdb lists TRBD1, though no DNA is available to test this call. The germline CDR1 and CDR2 sequences are SGHTA and FQGTGA. The CDR3 has 15 residues. The CDR3 protein is CASSLTPTGGHEQFF.

The chain uses TRBV15 and TRBJ2-1; TCRdb outputs TRBD1, but without DNA this stays unchecked. The CDR3 length is 16 residues. Germline values: CDR1 LNHNV, CDR2 YYDKDF (reference sequence). This CDR3 is CATSRQRTVSLNEQFF. Together with reference TRBV15 and TRBJ2-1, the CDR3 gives the full variable domain: DAMVIQNPRYQVTQFGKPVTLSCSQTLNHNVMYWYQQKSSQAPKLLFHYYDKDFNNEADTPDNFQSRRPNTSFCFLDIRSPGLGDTAMYLCATSRQRTVSLNEQFFGPGTRLTVL.

This chain uses TRBV2 with TRBJ2-1; TCRdb reports TRBD1, a call that lacks DNA to check it against. Germline V gene sequence: CDR1 SNHLY, CDR2 FYNNEI. This CDR3 has 15 residues. The CDR3 spells CASSEERGDYNEQFF.

V and J are TRBV2 and TRBJ2-4; as DNA is missing, the TRBD1 call by TCRdb cannot be tested. The length of the CDR3 is 13 residues. The V gene's germline CDR1 is SNHLY and CDR2 FYNNEI. The CDR3 here is CASRSPTGNIQYF.

This chain joins TRBV10-3 and TRBJ2-1; as DNA is missing, the TRBD2 call by TCRdb cannot be tested. CDR1 and CDR2 (germline): ENHRY, SYGVKD. The CDR3 totals 17 residues. CDR3 loop: CAISESRAEYSYNEQFF.

The CDR3 protein is CASSFTETYEQYF. V and J are TRBV11-2 and TRBJ2-7. The germline CDR1 and CDR2 sequences are SGHAT and FQNNGV. This CDR3 spans 13 amino acids.

The chain employs TRBV3-1 and TRBJ2-3; TCRdb gives TRBD1 as the D gene, but with no DNA this cannot be confirmed. The germline V gene has CDR1 LGHDT and CDR2 YNNKEL (reference sequence). This CDR3 has 14 amino acids. The CDR3 sequence is CASSQDTGSDTQYF.

V is TRBV12-3 or TRBV12-4 and J is TRBJ2-3. The CDR3 extends over 13 amino acids. CDR3 sequence: CASSSTTGDTQYF.

V and J are TRBV29-1 and TRBJ1-1. The CDR3 is 13 amino acids. The germline V gene has CDR1 SQVTM and CDR2 ANQGSEA. CDR3 amino acids: CSAQQLGNTEAFF.

This rearrangement joins TRBV24-1 to TRBJ2-2; the D gene TCRdb calls, TRBD2, cannot be checked with no DNA. Germline V gene lookup returns CDR1 KGHDR and CDR2 SFDVKD. The CDR3 sequence is 16 residues long. The chain's CDR3 is CATGTSGRTNTGELFF.

The V gene is TRBV6-5, the J gene TRBJ2-3; TCRdb returns TRBD1, unconfirmable since there is no DNA. CDR1 and CDR2 (germline): MNHEY, SVGAGI. There are 16 residues in the CDR3. The CDR3 spells CASSYGGTGSTDTQYF.

CDR3 residues: CTSSAQGAGEKLFF. V and J are TRBV5-1 and TRBJ1-4; without DNA, the TCRdb call of TRBD1 cannot be checked. The germline gives CDR1 SGHRS, CDR2 YFSETQ. The CDR3 is 14 residues long.